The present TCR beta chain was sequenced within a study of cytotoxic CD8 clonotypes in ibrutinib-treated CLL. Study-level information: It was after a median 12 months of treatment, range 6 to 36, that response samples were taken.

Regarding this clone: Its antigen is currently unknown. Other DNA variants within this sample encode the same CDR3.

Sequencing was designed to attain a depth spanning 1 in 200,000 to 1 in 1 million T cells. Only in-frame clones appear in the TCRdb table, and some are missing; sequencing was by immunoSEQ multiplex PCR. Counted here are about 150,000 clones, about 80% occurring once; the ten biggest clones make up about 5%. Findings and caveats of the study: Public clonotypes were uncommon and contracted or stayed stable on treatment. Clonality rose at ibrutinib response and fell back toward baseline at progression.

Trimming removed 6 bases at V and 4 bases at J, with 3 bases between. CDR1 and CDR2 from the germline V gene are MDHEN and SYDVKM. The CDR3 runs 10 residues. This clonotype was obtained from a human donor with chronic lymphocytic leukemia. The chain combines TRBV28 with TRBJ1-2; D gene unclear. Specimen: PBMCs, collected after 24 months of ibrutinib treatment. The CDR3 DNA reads TGTGCCAGCAGCCGCTATGGCTACACCTTC. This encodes CASSRYGYTF.